Listed here are 10 T cell receptor beta chains from one sample, sequenced in a study of post-analysis software for immune sequencing data. Researchers reported that TCR beta cDNA libraries carried unique molecular identifiers. TCRdb used MiXCR to reprocess the PCR reads, holding one entry per CDR3 protein. Among fewer than 850,000 distinct CDR3 sequences listed, roughly 27% were seen once. These receptors' antigens are unknown. The study, taken as a whole, reports: Included in a set of about five TRBV segments more frequent in patients than controls were TRBV5-6, TRBV5-1 and TRBV20-1.

Sample: blood. These receptors were obtained from a girl aged 10-17 years with multiple sclerosis.

The table lists this clonotype with a few counts. This sequence joins TRBV7-2 and TRBJ2-3, with D possibly being TRBD2 (7 bases). The germline gives CDR1 SGHTA, CDR2 FQGNSA. Trimming cost V 4 bases and J 2 bases, with 16 bases left between them. The CDR3 is 16 residues long. This CDR3 is CASSSGYAGATDTQYF. In DNA form, the CDR3 reads TGTGCCAGCAGCTCGGGGTACGCGGGGGCCACAGATACGCAGTATTTT.

The chain combines TRBV4-1 with TRBJ1-1, with D possibly matching TRBD1 (5 bases). With 2 bases removed from V and 9 bases from J, the gap between germline ends came to 13 bases. Germline assignment: CDR1 MGHRA and CDR2 YSYEKL. CDR3 length equals 13 residues. For the CDR3, the DNA is TGCGCCAGCAGCCAACTGACAGTCGAGAAAGCTTTCTTT. Its protein is CASSQLTVEKAFF.

This clonotype was counted at least ten times. The J gene is TRBJ2-7, the V gene TRBV6-6; possibly TRBD2 for D (5 bases). The germline CDR1 and CDR2 sequences are MNHNY and SVGAGI (reference sequence). The CDR3 is made up of 14 amino acids. V lost 5 bases and J lost 5, with 16 bases in between. The CDR3 region is CASSPRGTRHEQYF. Here the CDR3 DNA reads TGTGCCAGCAGTCCCCGGGGAACTAGACACGAGCAGTACTTC.

Turning to this clonotype: Being one base from a much bigger clone, this may be a read error. This chain joins TRBV7-2 and TRBJ2-4, with 7 nucleotides matching TRBD2. Gene TRBJ2-7 matches the end of the DNA better, so the J call may be wrong. The CDR3 has 13 residues. Germline loops: CDR1 SGHTA, CDR2 FQGNSA. CDR3 DNA: TGTGTCAGCAGCTTGTGGGAGGGCCGCGAGCAGTACTTC. Protein sequence: CVSSLWEGREQYF.

In this sample, this clonotype turned up many times. The chain combines TRBV4-1 with TRBJ2-1; tentative D call: TRBD1 (6 bases). Germline values: CDR1 MGHRA, CDR2 YSYEKL. V lost 0 bases and J 15 bases, leaving 12 bases between the germline ends. The CDR3 sequence is 12 residues long. The CDR3 coding sequence is TGCGCCAGCAGCCAAGACGACAGGCGGCGGTTCTTC. Amino acids: CASSQDDRRRFF.

This sequence joins TRBV11-2 and TRBJ2-1; 9 bases are a match to TRBD2. Germline V gene sequence: CDR1 SGHAT, CDR2 FQNNGV. V trimming: 1 base; J trimming: 0 bases; junction bases outside the gene matches: 13. The CDR3 contains 20 residues. The CDR3 region is CASSLGRGLAGKSSYNEQFF. Written as DNA, the CDR3 is TGTGCCAGCAGCTTAGGTCGTGGGCTAGCGGGGAAGAGCTCCTACAATGAGCAGTTCTTC. Full variable domain (remainder filled in from reference TRBV11-2 and TRBJ2-1): EAGVAQSPRYKIIEKRQSVAFWCNPISGHATLYWYQQILGQGPKLLIQFQNNGVVDDSQLPKDRFSAERLKGVDSTLKIQPAKLEDSAVYLCASSLGRGLAGKSSYNEQFFGPGTRLTVL.

Concerning this clonotype: A read error may account for a junction end that differs from germline. The chain carries TRBV29-1 and TRBJ1-1; 8 nucleotides align to TRBD1. Per germline, CDR1 SQVTM and CDR2 ANQGSEA. This CDR3 is built from 13 residues. The CDR3 region has the DNA TGCGGCGTTCCCTGGACAGGGATGGGTGAAGCTTTCTTT. Encoded protein: CGVPWTGMGEAFF.

CDR3 amino acids: CASSLQVTSTDTQYF. The CDR3 DNA reads TGTGCCAGCAGCCTACAGGTTACTAGCACAGATACGCAGTATTTT. This chain joins TRBV7-2 and TRBJ2-3; TRBD1 is a possible D gene (5 bases). Germline loops: CDR1 SGHTA, CDR2 FQGNSA. The CDR3 has 15 residues. Deletions cut 5 bases from V and 0 bases from J, with 12 bases between.

This chain joins TRBV12-3 or TRBV12-4 and TRBJ1-2; 7 nucleotides match TRBD1. V gave up 6 bases and J gave up 5 bases; unmatched junction bases: 18. CDR3 length equals 17 residues. The CDR3: CASSHGQVQFRVYGYTF. CDR3 bases: TGTGCCAGCAGCCACGGACAGGTTCAATTTCGGGTGTATGGCTACACCTTC.

Remarks on this clonotype: One base away lies a much larger clone, so this may be a sequencing read error. The chain couples TRBV29-1 to TRBJ2-1; no firm D call. The V gene lost 7 bases and the J gene lost 7 bases, with 8 bases spanning the gap. The germline CDR1 and CDR2 sequences are SQVTM and ANQGSEA. This CDR3 has 10 residues. CDR3 sequence (DNA): TGCAGCGCCGCAGGAAATGAGCAGTTCTTC. This translates into CSAAGNEQFF.